This record covers a single TCR beta chain. Its cognate antigen is unknown. Germline CDR1 SGHTA, CDR2 FQGTGA. The V gene end was trimmed by 2 bases and the J gene end by 3 bases; junction bases not matched to a gene: 4. The CDR3 spans 15 residues. This record comes from a study of shared clonotypes between healthy human individuals. This table comes from immunoSEQ multiplex PCR, and its TCRdb copy is limited to in-frame clones, with some not included. This sample has more than 850,000 clones, with about 80% found just once. Whole-study findings and limits: It was anticipated that sequencing depth would influence how many clonotypes donors shared.

The sample was memory CD4+ T cells from PBMCs. Specified subset: CD45RA-negative fraction. The chain employs TRBV7-3 and TRBJ2-3; 8 bases agree with TRBD2. The clonotype was recovered from a man between 18 and 29 years old in good health. Some clones in this sample may be carry-over from other donors' samples. The CDR3 sequence: CASSLLTSGTDTQYF. The CDR3 region has the DNA TGTGCCAGCAGCTTACTAACTAGCGGAACAGATACGCAGTATTTT.